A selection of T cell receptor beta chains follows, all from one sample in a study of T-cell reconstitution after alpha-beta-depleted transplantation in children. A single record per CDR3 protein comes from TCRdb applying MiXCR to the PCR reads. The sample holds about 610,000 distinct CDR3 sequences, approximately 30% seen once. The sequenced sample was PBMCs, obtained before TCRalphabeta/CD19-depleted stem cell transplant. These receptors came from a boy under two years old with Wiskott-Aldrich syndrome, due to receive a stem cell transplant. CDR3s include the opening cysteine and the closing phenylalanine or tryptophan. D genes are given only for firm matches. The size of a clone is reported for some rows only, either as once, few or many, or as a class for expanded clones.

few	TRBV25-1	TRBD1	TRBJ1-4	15	CASSEFKGAIGKLFF	TGTGCCAGCAGTGAATTCAAGGGGGCGATCGGAAAACTGTTTTTT
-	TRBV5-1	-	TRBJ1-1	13	CASRVTGDTEAFF	TGCGCCAGCAGGGTAACAGGAGACACTGAAGCTTTCTTT
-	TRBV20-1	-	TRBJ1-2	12	CSARGGSYGYTF	TGCAGTGCTAGAGGAGGGAGCTATGGCTACACCTTC
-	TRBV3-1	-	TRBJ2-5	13	CTSSLWGIETQYF	TGTACCAGCAGTTTATGGGGAATCGAGACCCAGTACTTC
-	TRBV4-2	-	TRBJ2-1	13	CASSRGQAHEQFF	TGTGCCAGCAGCCGAGGTCAGGCCCATGAGCAGTTCTTC
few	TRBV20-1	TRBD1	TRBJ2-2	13	CSAINRGTGELFF	TGCAGTGCTATAAACAGGGGCACCGGGGAGCTGTTTTTT
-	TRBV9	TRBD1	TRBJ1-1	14	CASSPDRGYSEAFF	TGTGCCAGCAGCCCAGACAGGGGATACTCTGAAGCTTTCTTT
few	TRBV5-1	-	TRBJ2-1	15	CASSLVEGGNNEQFF	TGCGCCAGCAGCTTGGTTGAGGGGGGAAACAATGAGCAGTTCTTC
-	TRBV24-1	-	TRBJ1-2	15	CATSDPTGPSYGYTF	TGTGCCACCAGTGATCCGACAGGACCCTCCTATGGCTACACCTTC
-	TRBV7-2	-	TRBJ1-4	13	CASRRRETEKLFF	TGTGCCAGCAGACGAAGGGAGACTGAAAAACTGTTTTTT
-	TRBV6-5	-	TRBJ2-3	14	CASSYAQGTYTQYF	TGTGCCAGCAGTTACGCACAGGGTACATATACGCAGTATTTT
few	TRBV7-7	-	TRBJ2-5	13	CASSRGLKETQYF	TGTGCCAGCAGCCGTGGCCTCAAAGAGACCCAGTACTTC
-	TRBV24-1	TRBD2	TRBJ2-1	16	CATSESSGSSYNEQFF	TGTGCCACCAGTGAGTCTAGCGGGAGCTCCTACAATGAGCAGTTCTTC
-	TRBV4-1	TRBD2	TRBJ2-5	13	CARTTGGIETQYF	TGCGCCAGAACGACCGGGGGGATCGAGACCCAGTACTTC